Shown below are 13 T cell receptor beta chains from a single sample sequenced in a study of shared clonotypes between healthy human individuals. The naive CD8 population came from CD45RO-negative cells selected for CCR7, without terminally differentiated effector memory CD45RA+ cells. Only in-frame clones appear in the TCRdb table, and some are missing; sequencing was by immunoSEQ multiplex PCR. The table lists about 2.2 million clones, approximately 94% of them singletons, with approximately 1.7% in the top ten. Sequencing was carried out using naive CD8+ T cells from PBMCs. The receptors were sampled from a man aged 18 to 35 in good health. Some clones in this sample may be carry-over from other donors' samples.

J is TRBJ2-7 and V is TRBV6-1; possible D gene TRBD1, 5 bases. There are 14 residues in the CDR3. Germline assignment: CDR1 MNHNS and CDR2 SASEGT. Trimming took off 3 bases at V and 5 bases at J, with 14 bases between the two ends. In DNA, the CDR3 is TGTGCCAGCAGTGATTGGGCGACAGAGGACGAGCAGTACTTC. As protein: CASSDWATEDEQYF.

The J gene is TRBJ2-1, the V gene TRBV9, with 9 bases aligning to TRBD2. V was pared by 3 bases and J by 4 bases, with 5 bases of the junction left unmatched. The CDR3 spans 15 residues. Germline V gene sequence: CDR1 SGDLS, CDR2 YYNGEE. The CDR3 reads CASSASTSGYNEQFF. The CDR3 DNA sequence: TGTGCCAGCAGCGCATCGACTAGCGGTTACAATGAGCAGTTCTTC.

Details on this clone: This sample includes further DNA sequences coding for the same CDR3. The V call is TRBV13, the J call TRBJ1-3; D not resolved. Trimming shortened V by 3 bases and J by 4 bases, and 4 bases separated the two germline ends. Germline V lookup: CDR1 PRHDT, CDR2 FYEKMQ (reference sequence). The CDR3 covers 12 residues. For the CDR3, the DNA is TGTGCCAGCAGCTTGGCCGGAAACACCATATATTTT. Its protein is CASSLAGNTIYF.

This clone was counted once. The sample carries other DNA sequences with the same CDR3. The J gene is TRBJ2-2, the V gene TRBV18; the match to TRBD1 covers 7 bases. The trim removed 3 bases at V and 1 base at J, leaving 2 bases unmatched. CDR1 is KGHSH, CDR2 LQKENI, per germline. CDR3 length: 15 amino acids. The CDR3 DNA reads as TGTGCCAGCTCACCGGGGACAGTGAACACCGGGGAGCTGTTTTTT. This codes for CASSPGTVNTGELFF.

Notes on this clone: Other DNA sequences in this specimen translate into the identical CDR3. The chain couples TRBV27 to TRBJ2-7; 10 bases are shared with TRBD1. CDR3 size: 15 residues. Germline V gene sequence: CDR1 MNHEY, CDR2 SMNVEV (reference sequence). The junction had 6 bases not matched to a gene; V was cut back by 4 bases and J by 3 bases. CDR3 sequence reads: CASSSLRDRGYEQYF. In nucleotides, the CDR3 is TGTGCCAGCAGTTCTCTCCGGGACAGGGGCTACGAGCAGTACTTC.

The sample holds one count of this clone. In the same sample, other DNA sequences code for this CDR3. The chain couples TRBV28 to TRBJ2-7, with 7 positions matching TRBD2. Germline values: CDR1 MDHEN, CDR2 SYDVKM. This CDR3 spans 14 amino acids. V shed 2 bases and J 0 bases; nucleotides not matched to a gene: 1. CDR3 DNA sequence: TGTGCCAGCAGTTTACTAGCGGACTCCTACGAGCAGTACTTC. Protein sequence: CASSLLADSYEQYF.

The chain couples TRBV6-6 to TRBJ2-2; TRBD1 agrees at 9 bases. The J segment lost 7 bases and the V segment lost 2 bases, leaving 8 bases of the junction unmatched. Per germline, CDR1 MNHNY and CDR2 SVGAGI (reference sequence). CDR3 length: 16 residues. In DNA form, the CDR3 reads TGTGCCAGCAGTTACGGCTGGGGACAGGGTCACGGGGAGCTGTTTTTT. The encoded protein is CASSYGWGQGHGELFF.

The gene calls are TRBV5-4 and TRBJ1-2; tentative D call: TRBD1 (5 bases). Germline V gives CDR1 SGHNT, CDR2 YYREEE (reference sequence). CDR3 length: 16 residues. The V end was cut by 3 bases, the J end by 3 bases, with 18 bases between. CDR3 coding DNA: TGTGCCAGCAGCTCCGACAGCCGATTTCCTTACTATGGCTACACCTTC. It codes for CASSSDSRFPYYGYTF. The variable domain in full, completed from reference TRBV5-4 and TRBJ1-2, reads ETGVTQSPTHLIKTRGQQVTLRCSSQSGHNTVSWYQQALGQGPQFIFQYYREEENGRGNFPPRFSGLQFPNYSSELNVNALELDDSALYLCASSSDSRFPYYGYTFGSGTRLTVV.

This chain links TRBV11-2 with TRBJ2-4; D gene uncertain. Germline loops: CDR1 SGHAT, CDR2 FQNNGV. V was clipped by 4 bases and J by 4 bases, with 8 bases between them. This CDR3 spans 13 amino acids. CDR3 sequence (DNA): TGTGCCAGCAGCTCCGAAGTTAAAAACATTCAGTACTTC. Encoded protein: CASSSEVKNIQYF.

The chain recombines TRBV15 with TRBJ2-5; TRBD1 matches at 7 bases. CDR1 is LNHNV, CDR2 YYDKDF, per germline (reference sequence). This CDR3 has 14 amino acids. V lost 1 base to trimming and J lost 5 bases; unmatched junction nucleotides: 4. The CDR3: CATSRGTGLETQYF. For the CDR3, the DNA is TGTGCCACCAGCAGAGGGACAGGTTTGGAGACCCAGTACTTC.

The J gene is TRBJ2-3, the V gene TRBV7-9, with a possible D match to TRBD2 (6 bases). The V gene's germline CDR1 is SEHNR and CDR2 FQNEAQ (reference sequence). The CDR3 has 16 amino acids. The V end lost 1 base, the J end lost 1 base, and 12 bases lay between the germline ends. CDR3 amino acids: CASSLVSQRGTDTQYF. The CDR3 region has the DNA TGTGCCAGCAGCTTAGTCTCCCAGCGGGGCACAGATACGCAGTATTTT.

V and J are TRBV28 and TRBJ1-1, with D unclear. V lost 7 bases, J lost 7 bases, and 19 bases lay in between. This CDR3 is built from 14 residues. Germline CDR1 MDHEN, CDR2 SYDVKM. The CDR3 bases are TGTGCCAGCACTCTAACGAGGGCACGGTTTGAAGCTTTCTTT. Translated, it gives CASTLTRARFEAFF. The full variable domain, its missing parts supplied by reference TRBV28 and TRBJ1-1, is DVKVTQSSRYLVKRTGEKVFLECVQDMDHENMFWYRQDPGLGLRLIYFSYDVKMKEKGDIPEGYSVSREKKERFSLILESASTNQTSMYLCASTLTRARFEAFFGQGTRLTVV.

The CDR3 DNA reads as TGTGCCAGCAGCGACGGACAGAGCGACAATCAGCCCCAGCATTTT. Translating gives CASSDGQSDNQPQHF. This chain uses TRBV2 with TRBJ1-5; D is perhaps TRBD1 (6 bases). Trimming pared 6 bases from V and 3 bases from J, leaving 15 bases between. The CDR3 is 15 residues long. Germline CDR1 SNHLY, CDR2 FYNNEI.